The 3 T cell receptor beta chains below come from one sample, sequenced in a study of cytomegalovirus exposure and HLA in healthy donors. PCR employed 60 Vbeta and 13 Jbeta primers. Here immunoSEQ multiplex PCR was the method, and the copy in TCRdb shows in-frame clones only, minus some. The data hold 170,000 or so clones, with roughly 80% observed a single time. Sequencing was performed on PBMCs. These receptors were obtained from a boy aged 2 to 9 in good health and CMV-seronegative.

CDR3 in amino acids: CASSLFPQETQYF. CDR3 sequence (DNA): TGTGCCAGCAGTTTATTCCCGCAAGAGACCCAGTACTTC. The gene calls are TRBV28 and TRBJ2-5; D call uncertain. V was clipped by 1 base and J by 2 bases, with 5 bases between them. The CDR3 runs to 13 residues. In germline, CDR1 is MDHEN, CDR2 SYDVKM.

The chain recombines TRBV5-1 with TRBJ2-1, with D maybe TRBD1 (6 bases). The germline V and J ends were trimmed by 3 bases and 4 bases, with 14 bases remaining between them. There are 15 residues in the CDR3. CDR1 and CDR2 from the germline V gene are SGHRS and YFSETQ. CDR3 sequence (DNA): TGCGCCAGCAGCTCCCGGACAGACCTTTACAATGAGCAGTTCTTC. Translation: CASSSRTDLYNEQFF.

This clone was found once. The V gene is TRBV7-9, the J gene TRBJ2-4; tentatively, D is TRBD1 (5 bases). The CDR3 spans 13 residues. Germline V gene sequence: CDR1 SEHNR, CDR2 FQNEAQ (reference sequence). V was clipped by 8 bases and J by 5 bases, with 13 bases between them. CDR3 sequence: CASSIDSQNIQYF. The CDR3 DNA follows: TGTGCCAGCTCCATTGACAGCCAAAACATTCAGTACTTC.